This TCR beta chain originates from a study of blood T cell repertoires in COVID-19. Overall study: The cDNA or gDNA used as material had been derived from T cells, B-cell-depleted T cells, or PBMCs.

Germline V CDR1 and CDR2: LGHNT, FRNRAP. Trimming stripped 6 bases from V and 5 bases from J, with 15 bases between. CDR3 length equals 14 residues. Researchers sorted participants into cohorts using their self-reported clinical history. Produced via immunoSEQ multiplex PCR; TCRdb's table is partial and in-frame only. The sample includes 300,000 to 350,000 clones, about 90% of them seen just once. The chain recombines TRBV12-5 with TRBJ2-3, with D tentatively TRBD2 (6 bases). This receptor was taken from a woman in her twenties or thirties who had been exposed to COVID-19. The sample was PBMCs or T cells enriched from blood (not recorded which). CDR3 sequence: CASGGLRARDTQYF. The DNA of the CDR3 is TGTGCTAGTGGAGGACTACGGGCCAGAGATACGCAGTATTTT.